These 17 T cell receptor beta chains came from one sample sequenced in a study of PD-1 blockade in classical Hodgkin lymphoma. This sample's time point: cycle 4 day 1 (C4D1), after 6 weeks of nivolumab. Relapse was seen in all patients after autologous stem cell transplantation, and brentuximab vedotin exposure was variable. The table came from immunoSEQ multiplex PCR; TCRdb's copy has only in-frame clones and leaves some out. The data show some 19,000 clones, around 82% seen once. The specimen was peripheral blood mononuclear cells (PBMCs), collected before the fourth cycle of nivolumab. The origin of the receptors is a human donor with classical Hodgkin lymphoma.

This clone was counted a few times. The chain is built from TRBV7-9 and TRBJ1-1; D is ambiguous. Germline values: CDR1 SEHNR, CDR2 FQNEAQ (reference sequence). V was cut by 5 bases and J by 1 base, with 11 bases left in between. The CDR3 runs to 14 residues. The DNA of the CDR3 is TGTGCCAGCAGCGAAATCGGCGGGAACACTGAAGCTTTCTTT. The encoded protein is CASSEIGGNTEAFF.

CDR3 nucleotides: TGTGCCAGCAGCGATGGACTAGCGGGGATGGAGACCCAGTACTTC. It codes for CASSDGLAGMETQYF. V usage is TRBV2 and J usage is TRBJ2-5, with 12 bases fitting TRBD2. The CDR3 totals 15 residues. The ends lost 6 bases at V and 5 bases at J; junction bases unmatched: 7. Germline CDR1 and CDR2: SNHLY and FYNNEI.

This chain links TRBV28 with TRBJ2-3, with a weak D call TRBD1 (6 bases). The V end lost 4 bases, the J end lost 0 bases, and 17 bases lay between the germline ends. This CDR3 comprises 17 residues. The V gene's germline CDR1 is MDHEN and CDR2 SYDVKM. CDR3 protein: CASSWDTGTPSTDTQYF. CDR3 sequence (DNA): TGTGCCAGCAGTTGGGATACCGGGACACCGAGCACAGATACGCAGTATTTT.

This chain joins TRBV23-1 and TRBJ1-2; D is undetermined. TRBV23-1 is known as an ORF, though its function is uncertain. This CDR3 is built from 14 residues. Trimming stripped 4 bases from V and 5 bases from J, with 14 bases between. The CDR3 DNA follows: TGCGCCAGCAGTCTCAAGTCCTCGAGATATGGCTACACCTTC. It yields the protein CASSLKSSRYGYTF.

This chain uses TRBV5-1 with TRBJ1-1, with no clear D. The germline CDR1 and CDR2 sequences are SGHRS and YFSETQ. The CDR3 is made up of 15 amino acids. Trimming stripped 0 bases from V and 1 base from J, with 10 bases between. The CDR3 loop is CASSLALWRNTEAFF. CDR3 coding DNA: TGCGCCAGCAGCTTGGCCCTCTGGCGGAACACTGAAGCTTTCTTT.

The CDR3 nucleotides read TGTGCCAGCAGCCGGGACGATAACAGGGGGCGAAGGACCGGGGAGCTGTTTTTT. Residues: CASSRDDNRGRRTGELFF. The chain recombines TRBV7-9 with TRBJ2-2, with TRBD1 matching over 9 bases. With V trimmed by 5 bases and J by 5 bases, 15 bases remained unmatched. The V gene's germline CDR1 is SEHNR and CDR2 FQNEAQ (reference sequence). This CDR3 has 18 amino acids.

This chain uses TRBV4-1 with TRBJ1-5; the D is unclear. With 5 bases removed from V and 0 bases from J, the gap between germline ends came to 11 bases. CDR1 MGHRA and CDR2 YSYEKL come from the germline V gene. CDR3 length: 15 residues. CDR3 in DNA: TGCGCCAGCAGCAGAGAGGGATATAGCAATCAGCCCCAGCATTTT. It codes for CASSREGYSNQPQHF.

V gene TRBV5-6 combines with J gene TRBJ2-6; D could derive from TRBD1 or TRBD2 (6 bases each). Trimming took off 1 base at V and 1 base at J, with 18 bases between the two ends. Looked up from germline, CDR1 is SGHDT and CDR2 is YYEEEE. The CDR3 contains 19 residues. This CDR3 reads CASSLTGAISGSGANVLTF. CDR3 nucleotide sequence: TGTGCCAGCAGCTTGACGGGGGCGATCTCGGGGTCTGGGGCCAACGTCCTGACTTTC.

V gene TRBV10-2 combines with J gene TRBJ2-3, with 9 bases aligning to TRBD1. Germline V lookup: CDR1 WSHSY, CDR2 SAAADI. J gave up 2 bases and V 2 bases, and 5 bases lay outside the gene matches. This CDR3 has 16 residues. DNA of the CDR3: TGCGCCAGCAGTGAGAATGACAGGGGGTCCACAGATACGCAGTATTTT. Translating gives CASSENDRGSTDTQYF.

V usage is TRBV5-1 and J usage is TRBJ2-5; D is undetermined. The V gene lost 1 base and the J gene lost 4 bases, with 5 bases spanning the gap. This CDR3 comprises 12 residues. CDR1 SGHRS and CDR2 YFSETQ come from the germline V gene. The CDR3 sequence is CASSLIGETQYF. The CDR3 nucleotides are TGCGCCAGCAGCTTGATTGGAGAGACCCAGTACTTC.

A note on this clone: At one of its ends the junction is not consistent with the germline gene, which may arise from a read error. The CDR3 sequence is CASSSSPTGEQFF. CDR3 in DNA: TGTGCTAGCAGCTCATCCCCAACCGGTGAGCAGTTCTTC. This rearrangement joins TRBV7-7 to TRBJ2-1; D unclear. Germline V lookup: CDR1 SSHAT, CDR2 FNYEAQ (reference sequence). The CDR3 covers 13 residues.

The rearrangement joins TRBV5-1 to TRBJ1-1, with TRBD1 as a possible D gene (6 bases). The CDR3 runs to 14 residues. Germline V gives CDR1 SGHRS, CDR2 YFSETQ. V was trimmed by 5 bases and J by 3 bases, leaving 14 bases between them. CDR3 sequence (DNA): TGCGCCAGCAGGGTGGGGGGGGCTTACACTGAAGCTTTCTTT. It yields the protein CASRVGGAYTEAFF.

Comment on this clone: Germline and junction disagree at one end, which may indicate a read error. This chain joins TRBV30 and TRBJ1-3; D not resolved. The CDR3 is made up of 11 amino acids. The germline V gene encodes CDR1 GTSNPN and CDR2 SVGIG (reference sequence). The DNA for the CDR3 is TGCGGCTCAGCCTCTGGAAACACCATATATTTT. It encodes CGSASGNTIYF.

The rearrangement joins TRBV11-2 to TRBJ2-1; 8 bases fit TRBD2. Trimming at V came to 4 bases and at J to 6 bases, leaving 17 bases not matched to a gene. From germline, CDR1 is SGHAT and CDR2 FQNNGV. This CDR3 region has 18 residues. In DNA, the CDR3 is TGTGCCAGCAGCTCCCCTCGGGAGGGGGACGGCAGAGTCAATGAGCAGTTCTTC. Protein sequence: CASSSPREGDGRVNEQFF.

The chain is built from TRBV10-2 and TRBJ2-5, with D tentatively TRBD1 (6 bases). Trimming stripped 1 base from V and 1 base from J, with 10 bases between. The CDR3 runs 15 residues. Looked up from germline, CDR1 is WSHSY and CDR2 is SAAADI. The CDR3 DNA is TGCGCCAGCAGTGAGTTCGCCAGGGGCCAAGAGACCCAGTACTTC. It specifies CASSEFARGQETQYF.

This clone is termed large. The gene calls are TRBV7-2 and TRBJ1-4; D call uncertain. V was pared by 0 bases and J by 5 bases, with 22 bases between. In germline, CDR1 is SGHTA, CDR2 FQGNSA. The CDR3 is 19 residues long. The DNA for the CDR3 is TGTGCCAGCAGCTTAGCGCGGGGTTTTTCCGTAACAATCAATGAAAAACTGTTTTTT. Translated, it gives CASSLARGFSVTINEKLFF. Using reference TRBV7-2 and TRBJ1-4 for the parts outside the CDR3, the full variable domain is GAGVSQSPSNKVTEKGKDVELRCDPISGHTALYWYRQSLGQGLEFLIYFQGNSAPDKSGLPSDRFSAERTGGSVSTLTIQRTQQEDSAVYLCASSLARGFSVTINEKLFFGSGTQLSVL.

The J gene is TRBJ1-3, the V gene TRBV10-1; TRBD1 might be the D (5 bases). The CDR3 runs to 14 residues. Trimming took off 3 bases at V and 2 bases at J, with 8 bases between the two ends. Germline V gene lookup returns CDR1 WNHNN and CDR2 SYGVQD (reference sequence). The DNA of the CDR3 is TGCGCCAGCAGTGAAGGGGATGCTGGAAACACCATATATTTT. Translating it yields CASSEGDAGNTIYF.